The clone carrying this T cell receptor beta chain was picked up a small number of times. Its cognate antigen is unknown. The data belong to a study of T cell repertoires in cytomegalovirus infection. Whole-study context: Evidence of both CMV infection and a matching HLA type came from public TCR beta signatures. Study-wide results and limits: Summed public TCR beta family frequency identified CMV carriers bearing the relevant HLA.

Trimming shortened V by 0 bases and J by 6 bases, and 6 bases separated the two germline ends. The germline gives CDR1 SGHNT, CDR2 YYREEE (reference sequence). This CDR3 is built from 13 residues. TCRdb re-called the reads with MiXCR, one entry per CDR3 protein. Altogether more than 150,000 distinct CDR3 sequences are present, 23% being singletons, with the ten largest covering approximately 11%. This chain uses TRBV5-4 with TRBJ1-4; D unresolved. The clonotype was recovered from a human donor in good health (CMV status not recorded). Some clones in this sample may be carry-over from other donors' samples. The sample consisted of PBMCs. This CDR3 reads CASSLALDEKLFF. The CDR3 DNA reads TGTGCCAGCAGCTTGGCCCTGGATGAAAAACTGTTTTTT.